A selection of T cell receptor beta chains follows, all from one sample in a study of identical twins. One entry per CDR3 protein results from TCRdb running MiXCR on the 5' RACE reads. The sample consists of under 500,000 distinct CDR3 sequences, about 13% of them appearing once. The same sample was also studied in work on yellow fever vaccine responses in identical twins.

Sequencing was done on a sample of CD4+ T cells sorted from blood. These receptors all come from a woman aged 18-35 years in good health. Each CDR3 is given with its conserved first and last residue. D genes are given only for firm matches. Clone size, where shown, is once, few, many, or a class for clones that have expanded.

>TRBJ1-4|NA|TRBV28|few
CASSLLLGRSPNEKLFF
TGTGCCAGCAGTTTGTTGCTTGGTCGTTCTCCCAATGAAAAACTGTTTTTT
>TRBJ2-3|NA|TRBV20-1|NA
CSARAAGTTDTQYF
TGCAGTGCTAGAGCAGCGGGTACAACAGATACGCAGTATTTT
>TRBJ2-6|TRBD2|TRBV6-1|NA
CASRPGLAGGPRVPGANVLTF
TGTGCCAGCAGACCCGGACTAGCGGGAGGGCCACGCGTACCTGGGGCCAACGTCCTGACTTTC
>TRBJ2-3|NA|TRBV29-1|few
CSVHSGADTQYF
TGCAGCGTCCATTCGGGAGCAGATACGCAGTATTTT
>TRBJ2-3|TRBD2|TRBV15|NA
CATSRDGGGSTDTQYF
TGTGCCACCAGCAGAGATGGCGGGGGGAGCACAGATACGCAGTATTTT
>TRBJ2-3|NA|TRBV20-1|few
CSALDYYYRDTQYF
TGCAGTGCTTTGGACTATTACTATCGCGATACGCAGTATTTT
>TRBJ2-1|TRBD2|TRBV6-2/TRBV6-3|NA
CASSPQTSGIGYYNEQFF
TGTGCCAGCAGTCCTCAGACTAGCGGGATAGGGTACTACAATGAGCAGTTCTTC
>TRBJ2-1|TRBD1|TRBV7-2|many
CASSYGTGNEQFF
TGTGCCAGCAGCTACGGGACAGGCAATGAGCAGTTCTTC
>TRBJ2-2|NA|TRBV9|many
CASSVGQGRKNTGELFF
TGTGCCAGCAGCGTAGGTCAGGGCAGAAAAAACACCGGGGAGCTGTTTTTT
>TRBJ2-7|NA|TRBV10-3|NA
CATRQGLIPPYEQYF
TGTGCCACCCGCCAGGGACTCATCCCCCCCTACGAGCAGTACTTC
>TRBJ2-3|NA|TRBV5-1|many
CASSPIGGPTDTQYF
TGCGCCAGCAGCCCAATTGGTGGCCCCACAGATACGCAGTATTTT
>TRBJ2-1|NA|TRBV5-6|few
CASSLGGSRAYNEQFF
TGTGCCAGCAGCTTGGGTGGCAGCCGGGCCTACAATGAGCAGTTCTTC
>TRBJ1-5|NA|TRBV6-5|few
CASSYGIGNQPQHF
TGTGCCAGCAGTTACGGAATAGGCAATCAGCCCCAGCATTTT
>TRBJ2-2|NA|TRBV20-1|NA
CSVKRAGELFF
TGCAGTGTCAAGAGGGCCGGGGAGCTGTTTTTT
>TRBJ2-3|NA|TRBV9|few
CASSVGRSVDTQYF
TGTGCCAGCAGCGTAGGTCGTAGCGTAGATACGCAGTATTTT
>TRBJ2-2|TRBD1|TRBV12-3/TRBV12-4|many
CASSPRQGARTGELFF
TGTGCCAGCAGCCCAAGACAGGGGGCTCGCACCGGGGAGCTGTTTTTT
>TRBJ2-5|TRBD2|TRBV7-9|NA
CASSSSSGGARQTQYF
TGTGCCAGCAGCTCCAGTAGCGGGGGGGCTCGCCAGACCCAGTACTTC
>TRBJ2-7|NA|TRBV28|NA
CASSDTASYEQYF
TGTGCCAGCAGTGATACAGCCTCCTACGAGCAGTACTTC
>TRBJ2-5|NA|TRBV4-1|NA
CASSQGGVETQYF
TGCGCCAGCAGCCAAGGGGGGGTAGAGACCCAGTACTTC
>TRBJ2-5|NA|TRBV12-3/TRBV12-4|few
CASSLASRSETQYF
TGTGCCAGCAGTTTAGCCTCTAGGTCCGAGACCCAGTACTTC
>TRBJ2-7|NA|TRBV3-1|few
CASSQVTYEQYF
TGTGCCAGCAGCCAGGTGACCTACGAGCAGTACTTC
>TRBJ2-2|TRBD2|TRBV11-1|NA
CASSLLPALAGGTGELFF
TGTGCCAGCAGCTTACTCCCTGCGCTAGCGGGAGGGACCGGGGAGCTGTTTTTT
>TRBJ1-2|NA|TRBV7-2|few
CASSLTVGDYGYTF
TGTGCCAGCAGCCTCACAGTAGGGGACTATGGCTACACCTTC
>TRBJ2-1|TRBD1|TRBV27|few
CASSFLDRGPANNEQFF
TGTGCCAGCAGTTTCCTGGACAGGGGGCCGGCCAACAATGAGCAGTTCTTC
>TRBJ1-5|NA|TRBV12-3/TRBV12-4|few
CASSTGRPSNQPQHF
TGTGCCAGCAGTACGGGACGGCCCAGCAATCAGCCCCAGCATTTT
>TRBJ2-5|NA|TRBV7-8|many
CASSTWDIGGETQYF
TGTGCCAGCAGCACCTGGGACATCGGAGGGGAGACCCAGTACTTC
>TRBJ1-4|NA|TRBV5-1|NA
CASSLERAANEKLFF
TGCGCCAGCAGCTTGGAGCGGGCCGCTAATGAAAAACTGTTTTTT
>TRBJ2-7|NA|TRBV7-8|few
CASSLGPGYGYEQYF
TGTGCCAGCAGCTTAGGTCCGGGGTATGGCTACGAGCAGTACTTC
>TRBJ2-7|NA|TRBV20-1|NA
CSARSGPYEQYF
TGCAGTGCTAGATCCGGCCCCTACGAGCAGTACTTC
>TRBJ1-5|NA|TRBV23-1|few
CASSRGESSQPQHF
TGCGCCAGCAGTCGGGGGGAATCGAGTCAGCCCCAGCATTTT
>TRBJ2-3|TRBD1|TRBV7-2|NA
CASSLGGTGTTDTQYF
TGTGCCAGCAGCTTAGGCGGGACAGGTACCACAGATACGCAGTATTTT
>TRBJ1-1|TRBD1|TRBV7-2|NA
CASSLAKTGGIWTEAFF
TGTGCCAGCAGCTTAGCCAAGACAGGGGGTATTTGGACTGAAGCTTTCTTT
>TRBJ2-1|TRBD2|TRBV4-2|few
CASSILTSGSYNEQFF
TGTGCCAGCAGCATTTTGACTAGCGGCTCCTACAATGAGCAGTTCTTC